What follows are 2 T cell receptor beta chains derived from one specimen sequenced in a study of Graves' ophthalmopathy and Graves' hyperthyroidism. The authors amplified TCR beta CDR3 regions, and they did so from RNA transcripts for repertoire sequencing. HTBI primers served in a first-round RT-PCR, which a second-round multiplex PCR followed. TCRdb reprocessed the multiplex PCR reads via MiXCR and lists one record per CDR3 protein. The sample holds around 22,000 distinct CDR3 sequences, 45% to 60% seen once. What was sequenced was peripheral blood. These receptor sequences come from an adult woman with stable Graves' hyperthyroidism.

The chain employs TRBV28 and TRBJ2-7, with 8 bases identical to TRBD2. This CDR3 contains 13 residues. Germline lookup yields CDR1 MDHEN and CDR2 SYDVKM. V was clipped by 6 bases and J by 3 bases; unmatched bases: 4. The CDR3 here is CASSGRAYYEQYF. The CDR3 region has the DNA TGTGCCAGCAGCGGGAGGGCTTACTACGAGCAGTACTTC.

This clonotype has ten or more counts. DNA for the CDR3: TGCGCCAGCAGCCAAGATAACCCTAGCGGGAGATACACAGATACGCAGTATTTT. Translated, it gives CASSQDNPSGRYTDTQYF. The chain links TRBV4-1 to TRBJ2-3; 10 bases are a match to TRBD2. This CDR3 comprises 18 residues. J gave up 2 bases and V 0 bases, and 8 bases lay outside the gene matches. Germline CDR1 reads MGHRA; CDR2 reads YSYEKL.